The sequence of this T cell receptor beta chain was determined in a study of Ad26.COV2.S vaccination and SARS-CoV-2 variants. This CDR3 is built from 13 residues. The germline V gene has CDR1 MRHNA and CDR2 SNTAGT. V lost 5 bases, J lost 2 bases, and 9 bases lay in between. Treatment specified: some 19 received Ad26.COV2.S at low or high dose, single or two shots; 5 received placebo; per-sample allocation not given. Samples came from day 63 after the first vaccine or placebo injection. This clone has a count of ten or more. Some clones are missing from TCRdb's copy, which holds only in-frame ones; the method was immunoSEQ multiplex PCR. The sample lists around 250,000 clones, around nine tenths occurring once.

The sample here was peripheral blood, taken in a trial of Ad26.COV2.S vaccine versus placebo. The receptor comes from a person between 18 and 65 years old who received the Ad26.COV2.S COVID-19 vaccine or a placebo. The V and J genes are TRBV6-4 and TRBJ1-2, with D possibly being TRBD1 (5 bases). CDR3 protein: CASSPTGNYGYTF. The CDR3 DNA is TGTGCCAGCAGTCCAACAGGAAACTATGGCTACACCTTC.